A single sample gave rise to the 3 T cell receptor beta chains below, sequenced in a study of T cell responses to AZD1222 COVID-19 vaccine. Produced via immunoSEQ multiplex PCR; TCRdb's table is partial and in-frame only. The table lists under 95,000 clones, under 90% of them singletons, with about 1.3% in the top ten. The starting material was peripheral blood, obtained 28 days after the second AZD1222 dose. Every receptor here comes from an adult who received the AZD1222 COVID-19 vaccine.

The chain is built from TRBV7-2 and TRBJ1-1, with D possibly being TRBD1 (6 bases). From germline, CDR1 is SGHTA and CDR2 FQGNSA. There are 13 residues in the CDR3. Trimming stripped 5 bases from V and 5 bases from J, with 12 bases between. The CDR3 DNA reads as TGTGCCAGCAGCACCCAGGGGAAGACTGAAGCTTTCTTT. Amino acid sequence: CASSTQGKTEAFF.

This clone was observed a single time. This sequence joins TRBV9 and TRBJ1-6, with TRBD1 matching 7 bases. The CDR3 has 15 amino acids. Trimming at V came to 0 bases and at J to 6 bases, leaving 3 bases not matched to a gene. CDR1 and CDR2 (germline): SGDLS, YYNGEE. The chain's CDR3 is CASSVEGQFNSPLHF. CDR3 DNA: TGTGCCAGCAGCGTAGAGGGACAGTTTAATTCACCCCTCCACTTT.

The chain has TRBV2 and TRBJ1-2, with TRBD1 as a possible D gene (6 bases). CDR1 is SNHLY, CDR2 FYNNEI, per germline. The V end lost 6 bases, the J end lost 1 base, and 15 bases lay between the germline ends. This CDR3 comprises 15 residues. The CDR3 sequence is CASRPTGWGNYGYTF. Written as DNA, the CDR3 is TGTGCCAGCAGACCAACAGGGTGGGGTAACTATGGCTACACCTTC.